The 15 T cell receptor beta chains below come from one sample, sequenced in a study of naive and memory T cell subsets. Four PCR rounds used nested alpha and beta constant region primers plus the SP2 primer. A single record per CDR3 protein comes from TCRdb applying MiXCR to the 5' RACE reads. The sample lists 55,000 to 70,000 distinct CDR3 sequences; more than 7.5% were seen once. TCR cDNA received a 3' ligated oligonucleotide that carried a UMI. The source of these receptors is a female donor in good health.

There are many counts of this clonotype. This chain links TRBV12-5 with TRBJ1-1, with unresolved D. Trimming stripped 1 base from V and 1 base from J, with 7 bases between. The CDR3 is 14 residues long. Germline V gives CDR1 LGHNT, CDR2 FRNRAP. The CDR3 bases are TGTGCTAGTGGTTTGGGCCGGGGGAACACTGAAGCTTTCTTT. It specifies CASGLGRGNTEAFF.

This rearrangement joins TRBV20-1 to TRBJ2-5; D is perhaps TRBD2 (6 bases). The germline V and J ends were trimmed by 4 bases and 2 bases, with 11 bases remaining between them. The CDR3 contains 13 residues. Germline V gene lookup returns CDR1 DFQATT and CDR2 SNEGSKA (reference sequence). CDR3 in amino acids: CSANRLGQETQYF. The CDR3 nucleotides are TGCAGTGCTAACCGACTAGGGCAAGAGACCCAGTACTTC.

This clonotype was seen repeatedly, ten times or more. The V call is TRBV6-5, the J call TRBJ2-1, with 8 nucleotides matching TRBD2. The CDR3 covers 16 residues. Germline V gene lookup returns CDR1 MNHEY and CDR2 SVGAGI. The V segment lost 6 bases and the J segment 8 bases; nucleotides outside the gene matches: 15. CDR3 in amino acids: CASSNPGGLLYDEQFF. CDR3 sequence (DNA): TGTGCCAGCAGCAACCCGGGGGGGTTGTTGTACGATGAGCAGTTCTTC.

This clonotype was recorded a few times. The chain uses TRBV18 and TRBJ2-3; maybe TRBD1 (5 bases). CDR3 length equals 15 residues. Trimming took off 1 base at V and 4 bases at J, with 12 bases between the two ends. Germline CDR1 is KGHSH and CDR2 is LQKENI. The CDR3 loop is CASSPRSRVADTQYF. Here the CDR3 DNA reads TGTGCCAGCTCACCACGTAGCAGGGTAGCAGATACGCAGTATTTT.

The chain recombines TRBV5-1 with TRBJ1-1, with D perhaps matching TRBD1 (5 bases). This CDR3 contains 14 residues. Between the trimmed V and J ends, which lost 0 bases and 11 bases, there was a span of 17 bases. Germline CDR1 reads SGHRS; CDR2 reads YFSETQ. CDR3 DNA sequence: TGCGCCAGCAGCTTGGCCGGGTATGTCAGGGACGCTTTCTTT. The encoded protein is CASSLAGYVRDAFF.

This clonotype was detected many times. The chain carries TRBV20-1 and TRBJ1-1; 8 positions match TRBD1. The germline CDR1 and CDR2 sequences are DFQATT and SNEGSKA (reference sequence). The CDR3 consists of 11 residues. The V and J ends lost 4 bases and 12 bases, in that order; junction bases with no gene match: 7. The CDR3 is CSATRQGRSFF. For the CDR3, the DNA is TGCAGTGCTACCAGACAGGGGAGGTCTTTCTTT.

This clonotype has ten or more counts. The chain has TRBV5-4 and TRBJ1-1; D gene ambiguous. This CDR3 has 14 amino acids. Germline values: CDR1 SGHNT, CDR2 YYREEE (reference sequence). V was pared by 4 bases and J by 1 base, with 11 bases between. The CDR3 region has the DNA TGTGCCAGCAGCCCCCCTAGCTCGAACACTGAAGCTTTCTTT. It yields the protein CASSPPSSNTEAFF.

The chain uses TRBV29-1 and TRBJ2-2; 9 bases are a match to TRBD2. CDR3 size: 16 residues. The junction had 11 bases not matched to a gene; V was cut back by 7 bases and J by 2 bases. Germline values: CDR1 SQVTM, CDR2 ANQGSEA. For the CDR3, the DNA is TGCAGCGCCTGGAGGAGCGGGGGGACCAACACCGGGGAGCTGTTTTTT. Protein product: CSAWRSGGTNTGELFF.

This clonotype was seen repeatedly, ten times or more. The V call is TRBV20-1, the J call TRBJ1-6; TRBD1 aligns across 8 bases. CDR3 length: 14 residues. Germline values: CDR1 DFQATT, CDR2 SNEGSKA (reference sequence). The J segment lost 8 bases and the V segment lost 3 bases, leaving 6 bases of the junction unmatched. The CDR3 DNA sequence: TGCAGTGCTAGTATCAAACAGGGGGATTCACCCCTCCACTTT. This encodes CSASIKQGDSPLHF.

This rearrangement joins TRBV12-3 or TRBV12-4 to TRBJ1-6, with no clear D. Trimming shortened V by 3 bases and J by 7 bases, and 7 bases separated the two germline ends. The CDR3 runs to 13 residues. CDR3 sequence: CASSFGRNSPLHF. CDR3 sequence (DNA): TGTGCCAGCAGTTTTGGCAGGAATTCACCCCTCCACTTT.

CDR3 residues: CASSLAGTGYGYTF. CDR3 in DNA: TGTGCCAGCAGCTTAGCGGGGACGGGCTATGGCTACACCTTC. V and J are TRBV7-2 and TRBJ1-2; tentative D call: TRBD1 (5 bases). The V gene lost 0 bases and the J gene lost 4 bases, with 9 bases spanning the gap. Per the germline V gene, CDR1 is SGHTA and CDR2 is FQGNSA. The CDR3 is 14 amino acids.

This clonotype was observed many times. The chain uses TRBV4-1 and TRBJ1-2; D is undetermined. CDR3 length equals 14 residues. V was shortened by 3 bases and J by 8 bases, with 16 bases between the two germline ends. Germline V gene lookup returns CDR1 MGHRA and CDR2 YSYEKL. CDR3 nucleotides: TGCGCCAGCAGCCAGCGAACGGTGGCCTACGGCTACACCTTC. Protein product: CASSQRTVAYGYTF.

The CDR3 region is CASSSDPGEAFF. Written as DNA, the CDR3 is TGTGCCAGCAGCTCCGATCCCGGTGAAGCTTTCTTT. The genes are TRBV5-4 and TRBJ1-1; D is undetermined. CDR3 size: 12 residues. The V gene's germline CDR1 is SGHNT and CDR2 YYREEE (reference sequence). The germline V and J ends were trimmed by 3 bases and 7 bases, with 10 bases remaining between them.

There are a few counts of this clonotype. The chain recombines TRBV18 with TRBJ2-1; 14 bases map to TRBD2. Per the germline V gene, CDR1 is KGHSH and CDR2 is LQKENI. The CDR3 consists of 16 residues. Unmatched junction bases numbered 0, after V lost 3 bases and J lost 2 bases. This chain's CDR3 is CASSPTSGGAYNEQFF. CDR3 sequence (DNA): TGTGCCAGCTCACCGACTAGCGGGGGGGCCTACAATGAGCAGTTCTTC.

CDR3 protein: CASSKIPGRAYNEQFF. CDR3 bases: TGTGCCAGTAGTAAAATCCCAGGGAGAGCCTACAATGAGCAGTTCTTC. V gene TRBV19 combines with J gene TRBJ2-1; TRBD1 or TRBD2 may be the D gene (5 bases each). The V end lost 4 bases, the J end lost 2 bases, and 15 bases lay between the germline ends. CDR1 and CDR2 from the germline V gene are LNHDA and SQIVND (reference sequence). CDR3 length: 16 residues.